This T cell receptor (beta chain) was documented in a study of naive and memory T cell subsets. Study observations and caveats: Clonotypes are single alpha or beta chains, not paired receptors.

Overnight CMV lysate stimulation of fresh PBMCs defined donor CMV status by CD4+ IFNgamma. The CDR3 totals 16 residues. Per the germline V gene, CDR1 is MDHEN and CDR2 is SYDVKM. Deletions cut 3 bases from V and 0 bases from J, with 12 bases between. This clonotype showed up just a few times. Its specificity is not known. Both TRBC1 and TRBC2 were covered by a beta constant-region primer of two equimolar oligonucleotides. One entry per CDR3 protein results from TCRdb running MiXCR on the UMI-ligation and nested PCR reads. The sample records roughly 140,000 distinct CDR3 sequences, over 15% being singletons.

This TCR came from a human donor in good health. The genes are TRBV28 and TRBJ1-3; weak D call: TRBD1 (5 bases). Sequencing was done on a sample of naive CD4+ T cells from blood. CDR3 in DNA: TGTGCCAGCAGTTTTGCAGGGATAATCTCTGGAAACACCATATATTTT. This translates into CASSFAGIISGNTIYF. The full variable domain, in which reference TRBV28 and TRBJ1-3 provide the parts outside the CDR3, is DVKVTQSSRYLVKRTGEKVFLECVQDMDHENMFWYRQDPGLGLRLIYFSYDVKMKEKGDIPEGYSVSREKKERFSLILESASTNQTSMYLCASSFAGIISGNTIYFGEGSWLTVV.